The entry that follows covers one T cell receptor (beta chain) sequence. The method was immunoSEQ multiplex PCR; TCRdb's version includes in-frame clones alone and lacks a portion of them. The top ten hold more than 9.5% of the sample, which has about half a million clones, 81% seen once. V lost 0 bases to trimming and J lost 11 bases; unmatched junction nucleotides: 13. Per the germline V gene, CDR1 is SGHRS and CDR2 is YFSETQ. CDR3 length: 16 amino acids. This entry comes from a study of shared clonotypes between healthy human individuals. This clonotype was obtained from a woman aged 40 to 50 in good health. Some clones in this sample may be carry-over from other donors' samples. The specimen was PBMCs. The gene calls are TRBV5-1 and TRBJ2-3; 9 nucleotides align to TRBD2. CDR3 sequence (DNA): TGCGCCAGCAGCTTGGGGACTAGCGAACGGGACCTATTGCAGTATTTT. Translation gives CASSLGTSERDLLQYF.